This TCR beta chain came from a study of shared clonotypes between healthy human individuals. The repertoire was sequenced with immunoSEQ multiplex PCR; TCRdb's copy has only in-frame clones and lacks some. The sample holds hundreds of thousands of clones, about 90% seen once. CD45RO-negative CD8 cells positively selected for CCR7 made up the naive population, which excluded terminally differentiated effector memory CD45RA+ cells. The sequence came from a man in his thirties or forties in good health. The sample comprised naive CD8+ T cells sorted from blood.

CDR3 DNA sequence: TGTGCCAGCAGTGAACCAGGGGGACAGCACCGAAATAGCAATCAGCCCCAGCATTTT. Encoded protein: CASSEPGGQHRNSNQPQHF. This chain joins TRBV28 and TRBJ1-5; 7 nucleotides agree with TRBD1. The trim removed 5 bases at V and 0 bases at J, leaving 16 bases unmatched. Germline V gene data show CDR1 as MDHEN and CDR2 as SYDVKM. The CDR3 spans 19 residues. Full variable domain (rest looked up from reference TRBV28 and TRBJ1-5): DVKVTQSSRYLVKRTGEKVFLECVQDMDHENMFWYRQDPGLGLRLIYFSYDVKMKEKGDIPEGYSVSREKKERFSLILESASTNQTSMYLCASSEPGGQHRNSNQPQHFGDGTRLSIL.